This TCR beta chain was identified in a study of T cell responses to AZD1222 COVID-19 vaccine. Trimming at V came to 7 bases and at J to 3 bases, leaving 9 bases not matched to a gene. CDR1 and CDR2 from the germline V gene are SQVTM and ANQGSEA. CDR3 length: 14 amino acids. The repertoire was sequenced with immunoSEQ multiplex PCR; TCRdb's copy has only in-frame clones and lacks some. The sample carries more than 150,000 clones, 85% to 95% recorded once. The rearrangement joins TRBV29-1 to TRBJ2-7; TRBD2 matches at 10 bases. Sequencing was performed on peripheral blood, taken on day 0 of AZD1222 vaccination. The TCR sequence derives from an adult in good health. The chain's CDR3 is CSATPGTSDYEQYF. In DNA, the CDR3 is TGCAGCGCAACCCCGGGGACTAGCGACTACGAGCAGTACTTC.